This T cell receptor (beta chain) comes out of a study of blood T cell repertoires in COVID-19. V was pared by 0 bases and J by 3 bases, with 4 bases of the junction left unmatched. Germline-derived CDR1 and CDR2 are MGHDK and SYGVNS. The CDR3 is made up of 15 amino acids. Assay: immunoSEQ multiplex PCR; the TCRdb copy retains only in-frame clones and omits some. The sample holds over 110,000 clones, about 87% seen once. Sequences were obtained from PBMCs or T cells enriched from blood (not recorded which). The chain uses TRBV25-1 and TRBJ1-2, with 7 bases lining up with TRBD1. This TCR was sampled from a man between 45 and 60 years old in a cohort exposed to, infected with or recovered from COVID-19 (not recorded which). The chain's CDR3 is CASSEYTQGDYGYTF. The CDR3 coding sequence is TGTGCCAGCAGTGAATATACCCAGGGGGACTATGGCTACACCTTC.